This T cell receptor (beta chain) derives from a study of cytomegalovirus exposure and HLA in healthy donors. Study-wide findings and caveats: Associated with cytomegalovirus, according to the listing, were some 150 TCR beta chains. As was reported, the classifier diagnosed cytomegalovirus status with high specificity and sensitivity.

As concerns this clone: Its antigen remains unidentified.

The J segment lost 1 base and the V segment lost 4 bases, leaving 9 bases of the junction unmatched. The CDR3 has 16 amino acids. Germline V gives CDR1 SGHNT, CDR2 YYREEE (reference sequence). 60 Vbeta and 13 Jbeta primers were used in PCR. Generated by immunoSEQ multiplex PCR, the TCRdb table keeps only in-frame clones and is missing some. Seen here are around 150,000 clones, 55% to 80% observed once, and the top ten hold less than 2.5%. The receptor was isolated from a woman in her thirties or forties in good health and CMV-seronegative. V is TRBV5-4 and J is TRBJ2-3; 7 nucleotides agree with TRBD1. The specimen sequenced was PBMCs. CDR3 nucleotide sequence: TGTGCCAGCAGCCCTCGGGACAGTCAAGGCACAGATACGCAGTATTTT. This sequence encodes CASSPRDSQGTDTQYF.